This is a list of T cell receptor beta chains from one sample in a study of blood T cell repertoires in COVID-19. Produced via immunoSEQ multiplex PCR; TCRdb's table is partial and in-frame only. The sample records approximately 440,000 clones, roughly 87% being singletons. What was sequenced was PBMCs or T cells enriched from blood (not recorded which). These receptor sequences come from a woman younger than 30 who had recovered from COVID-19. Each CDR3 is given with its conserved first and last residue. D genes are given only for firm matches. Clone size is stated in some rows and not others, as once, few, many or a class when expanded.

J gene | D gene | V gene | clone size | CDR3 DNA | CDR3 protein
TRBJ2-5 | NA | TRBV7-7 | NA | TGTGCTAGCAGCCCGACCAGGGGAGGGGAGACCCAGTACTTC | CASSPTRGGETQYF
TRBJ1-6 | NA | TRBV10-2 | NA | TGCGCCAGCAGTGAGTCGGGGGAGGCCAATTCACCCCTCCACTTT | CASSESGEANSPLHF
TRBJ2-5 | NA | TRBV4-1 | NA | TGCGCCAGCAGCCTAATTGGGGAGACACCGTACTTC | CASSLIGETPYF
TRBJ1-5 | NA | TRBV27 | few | TGTGTCAGCAGTTTAAGGGGGGGTAGCAATCAGCCCCAGCATTTT | CVSSLRGGSNQPQHF
TRBJ2-3 | TRBD2 | TRBV2 | NA | TGTGCCAGCGCGCTAGCGGGACCGTATTCTAGCACAGATACGCAGTATTTT | CASALAGPYSSTDTQYF
TRBJ1-6 | NA | TRBV28 | NA | TGTGCCAGCAGCTCCATGGAAGGAGGGGGAGGGACACCCCTCCACTTT | CASSSMEGGGGTPLHF
TRBJ1-5 | TRBD1 | TRBV30 | NA | TGTGCCTGGGGACAGGGCGGTAGGCCCCAGCATTTT | CAWGQGGRPQHF
TRBJ2-1 | NA | TRBV30 | NA | TGTGCCTATGGAGGGGGGGTCTACAATGAGCAGTTCTTC | CAYGGGVYNEQFF
TRBJ1-6 | NA | TRBV5-5 | NA | TGTGCCAGCAAAGAGTATAATTCACCCCTCCACTTT | CASKEYNSPLHF
TRBJ1-1 | NA | TRBV19 | once | TGTGCCAGTAGTATAGATCACGGGGGAGAGAACACTGAAGCTTTCTTT | CASSIDHGGENTEAFF
TRBJ1-2 | TRBD1 | TRBV28 | once | TGTGCCAGCAGGTCACCGATAGGGACAGGGGGCGACTATGGCTACACCTTC | CASRSPIGTGGDYGYTF
TRBJ2-1 | TRBD2 | TRBV7-2 | NA | TGTGCCAGCAGCCCCACCGGGGGGTCCTACAATGAGCAGTTCTTC | CASSPTGGSYNEQFF
TRBJ1-1 | NA | TRBV30 | NA | TGTGCCTGGAGTGCTGTAGCTGAAGCTTTCTTT | CAWSAVAEAFF
TRBJ1-1 | TRBD1 | TRBV7-9 | NA | TGTGCCAGCAGCCGGGGACAGACCGGCACTGAAGCTTTCTTT | CASSRGQTGTEAFF
TRBJ1-2 | NA | TRBV27 | NA | TGTGCCAGCGGCGCAGGAGGGGATAATGGCTACACCTTC | CASGAGGDNGYTF
TRBJ1-6 | TRBD1 | TRBV5-6 | NA | TGTGCCAGCAGCCTAGCGTCCGGGACAGGAGACTCACCCCTCCACTTT | CASSLASGTGDSPLHF
TRBJ1-1 | TRBD1 | TRBV19 | NA | TGTGCCAGTAGTATAGACCACCTCACCCACAGGGGGGCTTTCTTT | CASSIDHLTHRGAFF
TRBJ1-5 | NA | TRBV28 | NA | TGTGCCACCACCTGGGCCTATAGCAATCAGCCCCAGCATTTT | CATTWAYSNQPQHF
TRBJ1-5 | NA | TRBV2 | once | TGTGCCAGCAAGAGATCCAATCAGCCCCAGCATTTT | CASKRSNQPQHF
TRBJ2-1 | NA | TRBV21-1 | NA | TGTGCCAGCAGCAAAGAAACCTATTTGTCCTACAATGAGCAGTTCTTC | CASSKETYLSYNEQFF
TRBJ2-2 | NA | TRBV2 | NA | TGTGCCAGCAGTCCAGGAGGAGGTAAACCCGGGGAGCTGTTTTTT | CASSPGGGKPGELFF
TRBJ1-2 | NA | TRBV2 | NA | TGTGCCAGCAGTGGGGAGCTTTCTTTGCTCACCTTC | CASSGELSLLTF
TRBJ1-3 | NA | TRBV18 | NA | TGTGCCAGCTCACAGTGGACAGTCCCTACTTCGAGCTCTGGAAACACCATATATTTT | CASSQWTVPTSSSGNTIYF
TRBJ2-5 | TRBD2 | TRBV7-2 | NA | TGTGCCAGCAGCTTATTTATAGCGGGGGGGCAAGAGACCCAGTACTTC | CASSLFIAGGQETQYF
TRBJ1-5 | TRBD1 | TRBV11-3 | NA | TGTGCCAGCATCGCAACAGGGGTACAGGGATTAGAGGATCAGCCCCAGCATTTT | CASIATGVQGLEDQPQHF
TRBJ1-5 | TRBD1 | TRBV3-1/TRBV3-2 | NA | TGTGCCAGCAGCCAAGGCACAGGGGTCGGTTGGGCCCAGCATTTT | CASSQGTGVGWAQHF
TRBJ1-6 | TRBD1 | TRBV6-5 | NA | TGTGCCAGCAGTTACTCAAACAGGGGAGAGAATTCACCCCTCCACTTT | CASSYSNRGENSPLHF
TRBJ1-2 | NA | TRBV2 | NA | TGTGCCAGCAAGGGGGTGCAGGGCCCTAACTATGGCTACACCTTC | CASKGVQGPNYGYTF
TRBJ1-2 | NA | TRBV4-2 | NA | TGTGCCAGCAGCCCGGAAGTGGAGTCCTGGGGGGACTATGGCTACACCTTC | CASSPEVESWGDYGYTF
TRBJ2-4 | NA | TRBV28 | once | TGTGCCAGCAGCTTGTGGGGGGGCCAGCAGAACATTCAGTACTTC | CASSLWGGQQNIQYF
TRBJ1-2 | TRBD1 | TRBV27 | NA | TGTGCCAGCAGACTAAACAGGGGTGGCTATGGCTACACCTTC | CASRLNRGGYGYTF
TRBJ1-5 | NA | TRBV4-2 | NA | TGTGCCAGCAGCCAAGATGCGAAGTCTAATCAGCCCCAGCATTTT | CASSQDAKSNQPQHF
TRBJ2-5 | NA | TRBV6-5 | once | TGTGCCAGCAGTCGAGGGAATTTAAAAGAGACCCAGTACTTC | CASSRGNLKETQYF
TRBJ2-1 | TRBD2 | TRBV5-5 | NA | TGTGCCAGCAGCCCCAGACTAGCGGGGGGACTTACTACCTACAATGAGCAGTTCTTC | CASSPRLAGGLTTYNEQFF
TRBJ2-7 | NA | TRBV12-3/TRBV12-4 | NA | TGTGCCAGCAGTTCCGGGTCCCCCGCCGAGCAGTACTTC | CASSSGSPAEQYF
TRBJ2-3 | NA | TRBV5-5 | NA | TGTGCCAGCAGCTTGTACGAGGGAACGGGCACAGATACGCAGTATTTT | CASSLYEGTGTDTQYF
TRBJ2-7 | TRBD1 | TRBV6-1 | NA | TGTGCCAGCAGTGACCGGGACAGGCAGACCTACGAGCAGTACTTC | CASSDRDRQTYEQYF
TRBJ2-1 | TRBD1 | TRBV12-3/TRBV12-4 | NA | TGTGCCAGCAGTTTAGAGGGGGCTGGTGAGCAGTTCTTC | CASSLEGAGEQFF